This T cell receptor beta chain was captured in a study of response to subunit inactivated influenza vaccine. General study points: Few additional T cells are recruited per seasonal influenza vaccination, authors suggested.

The CDR3 loop spans 14 amino acids. Germline V gene data show CDR1 as LGHNA and CDR2 as YNFKEQ. V lost 4 bases, J lost 5 bases, and 5 bases stayed unmatched. This clonotype has at least ten counts. As yet, its antigen is unknown. One entry per CDR3 protein results from TCRdb running MiXCR on the RT-PCR reads. This table has about 700,000 distinct CDR3 sequences, around 13% appearing once. The J gene is TRBJ2-3, the V gene TRBV4-2; 8 nucleotides agree with TRBD1. The TCR was taken from a man aged 50-60 years who received an inactivated influenza vaccine. The sample consisted of PBMCs from blood, taken 14 to 15 days before vaccination. The CDR3 DNA follows: TGTGCCAGCAGCCCCCGGACAGGGCGAGATACGCAGTATTTT. Translating gives CASSPRTGRDTQYF.